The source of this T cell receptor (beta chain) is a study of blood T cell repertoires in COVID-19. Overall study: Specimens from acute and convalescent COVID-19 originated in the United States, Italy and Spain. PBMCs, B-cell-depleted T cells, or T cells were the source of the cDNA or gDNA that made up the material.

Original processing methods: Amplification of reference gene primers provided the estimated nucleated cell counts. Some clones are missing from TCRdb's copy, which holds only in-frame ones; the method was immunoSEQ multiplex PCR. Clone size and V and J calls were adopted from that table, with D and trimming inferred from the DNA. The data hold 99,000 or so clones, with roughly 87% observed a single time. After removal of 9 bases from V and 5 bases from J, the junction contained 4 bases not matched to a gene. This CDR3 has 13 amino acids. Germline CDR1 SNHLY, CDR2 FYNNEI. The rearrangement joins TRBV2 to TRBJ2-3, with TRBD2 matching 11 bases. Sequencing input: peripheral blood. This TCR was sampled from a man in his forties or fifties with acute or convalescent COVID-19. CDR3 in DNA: TGTGCCAGTGCGACTAGCGGGAAAGATACGCAGTATTTT. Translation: CASATSGKDTQYF. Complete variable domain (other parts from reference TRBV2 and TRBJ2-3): EPEVTQTPSHQVTQMGQEVILRCVPISNHLYFYWYRQILGQKVEFLVSFYNNEISEKSEIFDDQFSVERPDGSNFTLKIRSTKLEDSAMYFCASATSGKDTQYFGPGTRLTVL.